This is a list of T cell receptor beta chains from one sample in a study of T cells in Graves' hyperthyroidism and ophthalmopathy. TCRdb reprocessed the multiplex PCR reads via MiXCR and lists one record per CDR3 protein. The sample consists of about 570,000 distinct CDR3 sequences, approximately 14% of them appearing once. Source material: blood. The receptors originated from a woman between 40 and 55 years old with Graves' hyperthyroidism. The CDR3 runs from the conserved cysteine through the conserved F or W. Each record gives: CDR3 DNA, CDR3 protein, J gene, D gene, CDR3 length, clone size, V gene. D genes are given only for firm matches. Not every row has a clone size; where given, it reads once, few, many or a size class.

cdr3_nt: TGTGCCAGCAGTCCCCCCCAAGGGCAGGGGTTCTATGGCTACACCTTC; cdr3_aa: CASSPPQGQGFYGYTF; j_call: TRBJ1-2; d_call: -; cdr3_length: 16; clone_size: many; v_call: TRBV28
cdr3_nt: TGCGCCAGCGCCGACCCCCAGGGGGCCTACGAGCAGTACTTC; cdr3_aa: CASADPQGAYEQYF; j_call: TRBJ2-7; d_call: TRBD1; cdr3_length: 14; clone_size: -; v_call: TRBV5-1
cdr3_nt: TGCGCCAGCAGCTTAGACAGGGTGGTGCGCGAGCAGTACTTC; cdr3_aa: CASSLDRVVREQYF; j_call: TRBJ2-7; d_call: TRBD1; cdr3_length: 14; clone_size: -; v_call: TRBV5-1
cdr3_nt: TGTGCCAGCAGACGGGACAGCTCCTACAATGAGCAGTTCTTC; cdr3_aa: CASRRDSSYNEQFF; j_call: TRBJ2-1; d_call: TRBD1; cdr3_length: 14; clone_size: many; v_call: TRBV5-6
cdr3_nt: TGTGCCAGCAGCCACAATTCAGGGGTTAATGGCTACACCTTC; cdr3_aa: CASSHNSGVNGYTF; j_call: TRBJ1-2; d_call: -; cdr3_length: 14; clone_size: many; v_call: TRBV27
cdr3_nt: TGTGCCAGCAGCCAGATCGTAGCGAACACTGAAGCTTTCTTT; cdr3_aa: CASSQIVANTEAFF; j_call: TRBJ1-1; d_call: -; cdr3_length: 14; clone_size: many; v_call: TRBV11-2
cdr3_nt: TGTGCCAGTAGTATCATAGACAGTAATCGGGCTTTCTTT; cdr3_aa: CASSIIDSNRAFF; j_call: TRBJ1-1; d_call: -; cdr3_length: 13; clone_size: few; v_call: TRBV19
cdr3_nt: TGCAGCGTTGAAGATCCCCAAGGGGGTGGATCTTACAATGAGCAGTTCTTC; cdr3_aa: CSVEDPQGGGSYNEQFF; j_call: TRBJ2-1; d_call: -; cdr3_length: 17; clone_size: many; v_call: TRBV29-1
cdr3_nt: TGTGCCAGCAGCGTCGCCCCCACCGGGAACTATGGCTACACCTTC; cdr3_aa: CASSVAPTGNYGYTF; j_call: TRBJ1-2; d_call: -; cdr3_length: 15; clone_size: many; v_call: TRBV9
cdr3_nt: TGTGCCAGCAGCGCTGAAGGGAATGAGCAGTTCTTC; cdr3_aa: CASSAEGNEQFF; j_call: TRBJ2-1; d_call: -; cdr3_length: 12; clone_size: many; v_call: TRBV7-2
cdr3_nt: TGTGCCAGCAGCGTAGGGCAGGGGTTCATCTATGGCTACACCTTC; cdr3_aa: CASSVGQGFIYGYTF; j_call: TRBJ1-2; d_call: -; cdr3_length: 15; clone_size: -; v_call: TRBV9
cdr3_nt: TGTGCCAGTAGTGCGGACACGAACTACTATGGCTACACCTTC; cdr3_aa: CASSADTNYYGYTF; j_call: TRBJ1-2; d_call: -; cdr3_length: 14; clone_size: few; v_call: TRBV19
cdr3_nt: TGTGCCACCCAGGCGGGACAGGGGATCCACGAGCAGTACTTC; cdr3_aa: CATQAGQGIHEQYF; j_call: TRBJ2-7; d_call: TRBD1; cdr3_length: 14; clone_size: many; v_call: TRBV2
cdr3_nt: TGTGCCAGCAGTTTAGTGGGGCGCTCCTACGAGCAGTACTTC; cdr3_aa: CASSLVGRSYEQYF; j_call: TRBJ2-7; d_call: -; cdr3_length: 14; clone_size: many; v_call: TRBV28
cdr3_nt: TGTGCCAGCAAGCCGGGCGGGCCTAGCACAGATACGCAGTATTTT; cdr3_aa: CASKPGGPSTDTQYF; j_call: TRBJ2-3; d_call: -; cdr3_length: 15; clone_size: many; v_call: TRBV27
cdr3_nt: TGCAGCGTTGACGGAACAAGGGAGGAACAAGAGACCCAGTACTTC; cdr3_aa: CSVDGTREEQETQYF; j_call: TRBJ2-5; d_call: -; cdr3_length: 15; clone_size: -; v_call: TRBV29-1
cdr3_nt: TGTGCCATCAATGAGTCGTTTCGGGCGGTAGACATTCAGTACTTC; cdr3_aa: CAINESFRAVDIQYF; j_call: TRBJ2-4; d_call: -; cdr3_length: 15; clone_size: -; v_call: TRBV10-3
cdr3_nt: TGCGCCAGCAGCTTGGTCTCAGGGGGCCCCTACAATGAGCAGTTCTTC; cdr3_aa: CASSLVSGGPYNEQFF; j_call: TRBJ2-1; d_call: TRBD1; cdr3_length: 16; clone_size: -; v_call: TRBV5-1
cdr3_nt: TGTGCCAGCAGTATCCAAGGGGGCCGGGCTGGGGCTCAACAGGGGAACAATCAGCCCCAGCATTTT; cdr3_aa: CASSIQGGRAGAQQGNNQPQHF; j_call: TRBJ1-5; d_call: TRBD1; cdr3_length: 22; clone_size: -; v_call: TRBV28
cdr3_nt: TGTGCCAGCAGCCATCTAGCGGACCGGGACAGGGCGTACGAGCAGTACTTC; cdr3_aa: CASSHLADRDRAYEQYF; j_call: TRBJ2-7; d_call: TRBD1; cdr3_length: 17; clone_size: -; v_call: TRBV14
cdr3_nt: TGTGCCTGGAGTGTACGGGGGGGGAACGGCTACACCTTC; cdr3_aa: CAWSVRGGNGYTF; j_call: TRBJ1-2; d_call: -; cdr3_length: 13; clone_size: -; v_call: TRBV30
cdr3_nt: TGTGCCAGCAGCCAAGGGGGCGCTTACTACGAGCAGTACTTC; cdr3_aa: CASSQGGAYYEQYF; j_call: TRBJ2-7; d_call: -; cdr3_length: 14; clone_size: many; v_call: TRBV3-1
cdr3_nt: TGCGCCAGCAGCATCAGGGGCGATCAAGAGACCCAGTACTTC; cdr3_aa: CASSIRGDQETQYF; j_call: TRBJ2-5; d_call: -; cdr3_length: 14; clone_size: few; v_call: TRBV5-1
cdr3_nt: TGTGCCAGTAGTCCCAGGCCCGGGACAGCCTACAATGAGCAGTTCTTC; cdr3_aa: CASSPRPGTAYNEQFF; j_call: TRBJ2-1; d_call: TRBD1; cdr3_length: 16; clone_size: -; v_call: TRBV19
cdr3_nt: TGTGCCAGCTCACAATCCGGGACAGGGTTTTACGAGCAGTACTTC; cdr3_aa: CASSQSGTGFYEQYF; j_call: TRBJ2-7; d_call: TRBD1; cdr3_length: 15; clone_size: many; v_call: TRBV18
cdr3_nt: TGTGCCATCCGGGGGCAGGGGAGCGACGAGCAGTACTTC; cdr3_aa: CAIRGQGSDEQYF; j_call: TRBJ2-7; d_call: -; cdr3_length: 13; clone_size: few; v_call: TRBV10-3
cdr3_nt: TGCAGGGGACAGGGAAGAATTGAAGCTTTCTTT; cdr3_aa: CRGQGRIEAFF; j_call: TRBJ1-1; d_call: TRBD1; cdr3_length: 11; clone_size: many; v_call: TRBV20-1
cdr3_nt: TGTGCCAGCAGCTTCCAATCCAGGGCTAACTATGGCTACACCTTC; cdr3_aa: CASSFQSRANYGYTF; j_call: TRBJ1-2; d_call: -; cdr3_length: 15; clone_size: few; v_call: TRBV13
cdr3_nt: TGTGCCAGTAGCCCAGGGGGCCGGGATGGTCAGCCCCAGCATTTT; cdr3_aa: CASSPGGRDGQPQHF; j_call: TRBJ1-5; d_call: TRBD1; cdr3_length: 15; clone_size: -; v_call: TRBV19
cdr3_nt: TGCAGTGCTAGACAAATCGACTCATACAATGAGCAGTTCTTC; cdr3_aa: CSARQIDSYNEQFF; j_call: TRBJ2-1; d_call: -; cdr3_length: 14; clone_size: many; v_call: TRBV20-1
cdr3_nt: TGTGCCAGCAGCCAAGAAAGGGGAGGCCAGTACTTC; cdr3_aa: CASSQERGGQYF; j_call: TRBJ2-5; d_call: -; cdr3_length: 12; clone_size: many; v_call: TRBV3-1
cdr3_nt: TGTGCCAGCAGCGTAGAGGGGTTGGGACAGATTTCAATCAACACCGGGGAGCTGTTTTTT; cdr3_aa: CASSVEGLGQISINTGELFF; j_call: TRBJ2-2; d_call: TRBD1; cdr3_length: 20; clone_size: -; v_call: TRBV9
cdr3_nt: TGTGCCAGCAGTGGAGGGGGAGGGCCAAATGAGCAGTTCTTC; cdr3_aa: CASSGGGGPNEQFF; j_call: TRBJ2-1; d_call: -; cdr3_length: 14; clone_size: many; v_call: TRBV27
cdr3_nt: TGTGCCAGCAGCTCATACCGGGACAACCAAGAGACCCAGTACTTC; cdr3_aa: CASSSYRDNQETQYF; j_call: TRBJ2-5; d_call: -; cdr3_length: 15; clone_size: many; v_call: TRBV7-9
cdr3_nt: TGTGCCAGCAGCTTTGGGCCCCCATCCTACAATGAGCAGTTCTTC; cdr3_aa: CASSFGPPSYNEQFF; j_call: TRBJ2-1; d_call: -; cdr3_length: 15; clone_size: -; v_call: TRBV11-3
cdr3_nt: TGCGCCAGCAGATTTCGGGGACAGGGAGAGTACGAGCAGTACTTC; cdr3_aa: CASRFRGQGEYEQYF; j_call: TRBJ2-7; d_call: TRBD1; cdr3_length: 15; clone_size: many; v_call: TRBV5-1
cdr3_nt: TGCAGTGCTAGCGACGGGGGATTCGACTATGGCTACACCTTC; cdr3_aa: CSASDGGFDYGYTF; j_call: TRBJ1-2; d_call: -; cdr3_length: 14; clone_size: few; v_call: TRBV20-1
cdr3_nt: TGTGCCAGCAGCTTGGCCGGGACTAGCGGGAGGGTGACCCAGTACTTC; cdr3_aa: CASSLAGTSGRVTQYF; j_call: TRBJ2-5; d_call: TRBD2; cdr3_length: 16; clone_size: -; v_call: TRBV5-8
cdr3_nt: TGCAGTGCTAGATTTTCGTCTGTTTTGGGCTACGAGCAGTACTTC; cdr3_aa: CSARFSSVLGYEQYF; j_call: TRBJ2-7; d_call: -; cdr3_length: 15; clone_size: many; v_call: TRBV20-1
cdr3_nt: TGTGCCAGCAGCCAAGGTATTAGCGGGAGCGTCAATGAGCAGTTCTTC; cdr3_aa: CASSQGISGSVNEQFF; j_call: TRBJ2-1; d_call: TRBD2; cdr3_length: 16; clone_size: many; v_call: TRBV7-8
cdr3_nt: TGCAGTGCTAAACCCCGAGTCGACGGTTCACCCCTCCACTTT; cdr3_aa: CSAKPRVDGSPLHF; j_call: TRBJ1-6; d_call: -; cdr3_length: 14; clone_size: many; v_call: TRBV20-1
cdr3_nt: TGTGCCAGCAGTCTCGCGATCCTCGGGCAGTACTTC; cdr3_aa: CASSLAILGQYF; j_call: TRBJ2-7; d_call: -; cdr3_length: 12; clone_size: few; v_call: TRBV2
cdr3_nt: TGCAGTGCTCGGGCCGGGACAGGTTCCTACAATGAGCAGTTCTTC; cdr3_aa: CSARAGTGSYNEQFF; j_call: TRBJ2-1; d_call: TRBD1; cdr3_length: 15; clone_size: many; v_call: TRBV20-1
cdr3_nt: TGTGCCAGCAGTCCCGGGTTCGAGCGGGAGTCCTATGAGCAGTTCTTC; cdr3_aa: CASSPGFERESYEQFF; j_call: TRBJ2-1; d_call: TRBD2; cdr3_length: 16; clone_size: many; v_call: TRBV12-3/TRBV12-4
cdr3_nt: TGCAGTGCTAGAGATGGGCTAGCGGGAGGTCCGCAGTATTTT; cdr3_aa: CSARDGLAGGPQYF; j_call: TRBJ2-3; d_call: TRBD2; cdr3_length: 14; clone_size: many; v_call: TRBV20-1
cdr3_nt: TGTGCCACCAGCAGAGATAGGGGGGAGCTGTTTTTT; cdr3_aa: CATSRDRGELFF; j_call: TRBJ2-2; d_call: -; cdr3_length: 12; clone_size: -; v_call: TRBV15
cdr3_nt: TGTGCCAGCGGGAAAACCTACGAGCAGTACTTC; cdr3_aa: CASGKTYEQYF; j_call: TRBJ2-7; d_call: -; cdr3_length: 11; clone_size: -; v_call: TRBV3-1
cdr3_nt: TGTGCCTGGCTCCTCACAGATACGCAGTATTTT; cdr3_aa: CAWLLTDTQYF; j_call: TRBJ2-3; d_call: -; cdr3_length: 11; clone_size: few; v_call: TRBV30
cdr3_nt: TGTGCCAGCAGCTTAACAACTAGCGAGGAAGAGACCCAGTACTTC; cdr3_aa: CASSLTTSEEETQYF; j_call: TRBJ2-5; d_call: TRBD2; cdr3_length: 15; clone_size: many; v_call: TRBV13
cdr3_nt: TGTGCCAGCAGTTTGCAGGGGGGCTACACCTTC; cdr3_aa: CASSLQGGYTF; j_call: TRBJ1-2; d_call: -; cdr3_length: 11; clone_size: many; v_call: TRBV28
cdr3_nt: TGCGCCAGCAGCTTGGCCCTCTACAAGGCGGATTACAGCGAGCAGTACTTC; cdr3_aa: CASSLALYKADYSEQYF; j_call: TRBJ2-7; d_call: -; cdr3_length: 17; clone_size: few; v_call: TRBV5-1
cdr3_nt: TGTGCCAGCGGCCTAAGGGGGCTAAGGGAGACCCAGTACTTC; cdr3_aa: CASGLRGLRETQYF; j_call: TRBJ2-5; d_call: TRBD1; cdr3_length: 14; clone_size: many; v_call: TRBV28
cdr3_nt: TGCGCCAGCAGCTTGTCAGACAGGACCACTGAAGCTTTCTTT; cdr3_aa: CASSLSDRTTEAFF; j_call: TRBJ1-1; d_call: -; cdr3_length: 14; clone_size: many; v_call: TRBV5-1
cdr3_nt: TGTGCCAGCAGTGAACCATCGACGGCGGACTATGGCTACACCTTC; cdr3_aa: CASSEPSTADYGYTF; j_call: TRBJ1-2; d_call: -; cdr3_length: 15; clone_size: -; v_call: TRBV6-1
cdr3_nt: TGTGCCAGCAGCTCTAGGGGGGTAACTGAAGCTTTCTTT; cdr3_aa: CASSSRGVTEAFF; j_call: TRBJ1-1; d_call: -; cdr3_length: 13; clone_size: -; v_call: TRBV6-1